Each of the 17 T cell receptor beta chains below was sequenced from the same sample in a study of PD-L1 blockade in urothelial cancer. TCRdb keeps only in-frame clones here, not all; method: immunoSEQ multiplex PCR. The table lists some 100,000 clones, about 91% of them singletons. Here the sequenced sample was PBMCs, taken around atezolizumab (anti-PD-L1) treatment. Receptors originate from a woman older than 75 with urothelial cancer.

The chain links TRBV11-3 to TRBJ2-3; 9 positions match TRBD1. CDR1 and CDR2 from the germline V gene are SGHNT and YENEEA. The ends lost 0 bases at V and 0 bases at J; junction bases unmatched: 10. CDR3 length equals 19 residues. The CDR3 loop is CASSLEVWGQGSSTDTQYF. CDR3 DNA: TGTGCCAGCAGCTTAGAGGTTTGGGGACAGGGCAGCAGCACAGATACGCAGTATTTT. Supplemented by reference TRBV11-3 and TRBJ2-3, the full variable domain reads EAGVVQSPRYKIIEKKQPVAFWCNPISGHNTLYWYLQNLGQGPELLIRYENEEAVDDSQLPKDRFSAERLKGVDSTLKIQPAELGDSAVYLCASSLEVWGQGSSTDTQYFGPGTRLTVL.

This clone appeared once. The chain uses TRBV6-1 and TRBJ2-7; D gene ambiguous. The length of the CDR3 is 13 residues. The germline gives CDR1 MNHNS, CDR2 SASEGT. Between the trimmed V and J ends, which lost 10 bases and 4 bases, there was a span of 17 bases. This CDR3 is CATLGLTVYEQYF. The CDR3 nucleotides are TGTGCCACCCTAGGCCTGACGGTATACGAGCAGTACTTC.

J is TRBJ2-3 and V is TRBV19; the D is unclear. Trimming removed 7 bases from V and 6 bases from J, with 14 bases in between. The CDR3 contains 13 residues. Germline assignment: CDR1 LNHDA and CDR2 SQIVND (reference sequence). The CDR3, as DNA: TGTGCCAGTACCCCAGTCCCGGGTGATACGCAGTATTTT. It encodes CASTPVPGDTQYF.

The chain couples TRBV4-1 to TRBJ1-2; D perhaps matches TRBD1 (6 bases). This CDR3 spans 14 amino acids. V dropped 3 bases and J dropped 2 bases, with 10 bases sitting between them. Germline-derived CDR1 and CDR2 are MGHRA and YSYEKL. CDR3 protein: CASSQEDSNYGYTF. The CDR3 nucleotides are TGCGCCAGCAGCCAGGAGGACAGCAACTATGGCTACACCTTC.

The DNA for the CDR3 is TGTGCCAGCATAGGGGGAGTCAGCACAGATACGCAGTATTTT. Its translation: CASIGGVSTDTQYF. The V gene is TRBV2, the J gene TRBJ2-3, with D perhaps matching TRBD1 (6 bases). Germline CDR1 and CDR2: SNHLY and FYNNEI. The CDR3 runs to 14 residues. The germline V and J ends were trimmed by 7 bases and 0 bases, with 11 bases remaining between them.

DNA for the CDR3: TGTGCCAGCGGACAGGGCCAGGGAGGCTACACCTTC. Amino acid sequence: CASGQGQGGYTF. The chain carries TRBV2 and TRBJ1-2; 8 bases fit TRBD1. With 8 bases clipped from V and 8 bases from J, the junction kept 7 bases outside the gene matches. Germline loops: CDR1 SNHLY, CDR2 FYNNEI. CDR3 length: 12 amino acids.

The rearrangement uses TRBV29-1 and TRBJ1-1, with TRBD1 as a possible D gene (6 bases). The CDR3 runs 13 residues. The germline V gene has CDR1 SQVTM and CDR2 ANQGSEA. V lost 0 bases and J lost 6, with 11 bases in between. This CDR3 is CSVEEEGGAEAFF. The CDR3 region has the DNA TGCAGCGTTGAAGAGGAGGGGGGGGCTGAAGCTTTCTTT.

This clone appeared a single time. The sample carries other DNA sequences with the same CDR3. The chain couples TRBV5-1 to TRBJ2-3, with D unclear. Trimming left V 4 bases short and J 3 bases short, with 12 bases between. Germline-derived CDR1 and CDR2 are SGHRS and YFSETQ. This CDR3 comprises 14 residues. CDR3 residues: CASSPFGSTDTQYF. CDR3 coding DNA: TGCGCCAGCAGCCCTTTTGGCAGTACAGATACGCAGTATTTT.

V gene TRBV11-3 combines with J gene TRBJ2-1; 9 bases agree with TRBD1. Per the germline V gene, CDR1 is SGHNT and CDR2 is YENEEA. J gave up 3 bases and V 4 bases, and 4 bases lay outside the gene matches. The length of the CDR3 is 15 residues. CDR3 coding DNA: TGTGCCAGCAGCTCACAGGGGGCGCGCTACAATGAGCAGTTCTTC. It translates to CASSSQGARYNEQFF.

This clone was observed a few times. V usage is TRBV2 and J usage is TRBJ2-7; 10 nucleotides line up with TRBD1. The V and J ends lost 7 bases and 10 bases, in that order; junction bases with no gene match: 13. The CDR3 runs 14 residues. Germline CDR1 reads SNHLY; CDR2 reads FYNNEI. CDR3 coding DNA: TGTGCCAGCATCTCGCTCCGGGACAGGGGAGTACAGTACTTC. Translating gives CASISLRDRGVQYF.

The rearrangement uses TRBV5-5 and TRBJ2-3; 11 nucleotides match TRBD2. The CDR3 consists of 15 residues. V trimming: 4 bases; J trimming: 3 bases; junction bases outside the gene matches: 4. Germline-derived CDR1 and CDR2 are SGHKS and YYEKEE (reference sequence). The CDR3 is CASSPPSGRTDTQYF. CDR3 in DNA: TGTGCCAGCAGCCCACCTAGCGGGAGGACAGATACGCAGTATTTT.

This clone was seen only once. This chain connects TRBV7-9 to TRBJ2-2; weak D call: TRBD1 (5 bases). The CDR3 is 15 residues long. V was cut by 6 bases and J by 1 base, with 12 bases left in between. From germline, CDR1 is SEHNR and CDR2 FQNEAQ (reference sequence). CDR3 nucleotides: TGTGCCAGCAGACGACATCAGGGGAACACCGGGGAGCTGTTTTTT. Residues: CASRRHQGNTGELFF.

In the case of this clone: Other DNA sequences within the sample encode an identical CDR3. The V gene is TRBV28, the J gene TRBJ2-7; 14 bases match TRBD2. Per the germline V gene, CDR1 is MDHEN and CDR2 is SYDVKM. The CDR3 spans 14 residues. V shed 7 bases and J 7 bases; nucleotides not matched to a gene: 6. The CDR3 DNA reads as TGTGCCAGCACGCGGACTAGCGGGAGGAAAGAGCAGTACTTC. Translated, it gives CASTRTSGRKEQYF.

The chain carries TRBV11-2 and TRBJ2-7; D might be TRBD1 (5 bases). V lost 1 base to trimming and J lost 7 bases, with 11 bases between them. CDR3 length: 13 amino acids. CDR1 is SGHAT, CDR2 FQNNGV, per germline. The CDR3 spells CASSLVGRDEQYF. CDR3 DNA sequence: TGTGCCAGCAGCTTAGTCGGCAGGGATGAGCAGTACTTC.

There are a few counts of this clone. The V and J genes are TRBV15 and TRBJ2-1; 8 nucleotides line up with TRBD2. The CDR3 runs to 15 residues. Trimming cost V 0 bases and J 10 bases; bases outside gene matches: 8. In germline, CDR1 is LNHNV, CDR2 YYDKDF (reference sequence). The CDR3 bases are TGTGCCACCAGCAGAGATGGCCTAGCGGGTGGAGAGCAGTTCTTC. Translation: CATSRDGLAGGEQFF.

This chain connects TRBV11-3 to TRBJ2-7, with 8 bases aligning to TRBD1. J was trimmed by 6 bases and V by 7 bases; bases with no gene match: 5. CDR3 length equals 12 residues. Germline CDR1 is SGHNT and CDR2 is YENEEA. The chain's CDR3 is CASKTGGREQYF. Written as DNA, the CDR3 is TGTGCCAGCAAAACAGGGGGACGCGAGCAGTACTTC.

The table lists this clone with a count of one. The chain recombines TRBV7-2 with TRBJ1-3; 8 bases align to TRBD1. The CDR3 length is 16 residues. Germline lookup yields CDR1 SGHTA and CDR2 FQGNSA. The trim removed 4 bases at V and 2 bases at J, leaving 7 bases unmatched. The CDR3 region is CASSSLGQGTGNTIYF. CDR3 nucleotide sequence: TGTGCCAGCAGCTCCTTAGGACAGGGCACTGGAAACACCATATATTTT.